One T cell receptor beta chain is described in this entry. Germline lookup yields CDR1 LNHDA and CDR2 SQIVND (reference sequence). The CDR3 spans 12 residues. Trimming took 9 bases from V and 8 from J; bases not matched to a gene: 6. This sample was included in a study of technical replicates of blood from a handful of donors. Sequencing was performed with immunoSEQ multiplex PCR; in TCRdb, only in-frame clones are kept and a portion is missing. The table records about 72,000 clones, roughly 89% of them present only once. The receptor was derived from a human donor in good health. J is TRBJ1-4 and V is TRBV19, with 7 positions matching TRBD1. Source material: T cells isolated from PBMCs. The CDR3 region has the DNA TGTGCCAGCCGGGACAGCGCCGAAAAACTGTTTTTT. Its protein is CASRDSAEKLFF.